What follows are 20 T cell receptor beta chains derived from one specimen sequenced in a study of cytomegalovirus exposure and HLA in healthy donors. The PCR ran on 60 Vbeta and 13 Jbeta primers. Here immunoSEQ multiplex PCR was the method, and the copy in TCRdb shows in-frame clones only, minus some. The sample carries 100,000 to 150,000 clones, approximately 80% recorded once. Sequencing used PBMCs. These TCRs come from a woman in her thirties or forties in good health and CMV-seronegative.

This chain links TRBV27 with TRBJ2-7; weak D call: TRBD2 (6 bases). Germline CDR1 is MNHEY and CDR2 is SMNVEV (reference sequence). CDR3 length: 10 residues. The CDR3 region has the DNA TGTGTTAGCGGTGCCTACGAGCAGTACTTC. This encodes CVSGAYEQYF.

This clone was counted only a few times. This sequence joins TRBV28 and TRBJ2-5; 10 bases align to TRBD1. The CDR3 consists of 16 residues. In germline, CDR1 is MDHEN, CDR2 SYDVKM. V trimming: 5 bases; J trimming: 5 bases; junction bases outside the gene matches: 11. The CDR3 DNA sequence: TGTGCCAGCAGTCGGAGGCCGGGACAGGGGCCCGAGACCCAGTACTTC. This translates into CASSRRPGQGPETQYF.

The gene calls are TRBV9 and TRBJ1-6; D is unresolved. V lost 0 bases and J lost 9, with 7 bases in between. The CDR3 totals 13 residues. The germline V gene has CDR1 SGDLS and CDR2 YYNGEE. In DNA form, the CDR3 reads TGTGCCAGCAGCGTAGATCTCGGTTCACCCCTCCACTTT. Protein: CASSVDLGSPLHF.

V and J are TRBV11-1 and TRBJ2-5; D ambiguous. Between the trimmed V and J ends, which lost 5 bases and 0 bases, there was a span of 4 bases. Looked up from germline, CDR1 is SGHAT and CDR2 is FQDESV (reference sequence). The CDR3 has 12 amino acids. CDR3 loop: CASSHYQETQYF. Here the CDR3 DNA reads TGTGCCAGCAGCCACTACCAAGAGACCCAGTACTTC.

This clone was detected a few times. The genes are TRBV5-6 and TRBJ2-4, with 9 bases lining up with TRBD2. V gave up 2 bases and J gave up 6 bases; unmatched junction bases: 6. Looked up from germline, CDR1 is SGHDT and CDR2 is YYEEEE. CDR3 length: 15 residues. DNA for the CDR3: TGTGCCAGCAGCTTACTAGCGGGTCCCGGAAACATTCAGTACTTC. Protein: CASSLLAGPGNIQYF.

The genes are TRBV19 and TRBJ2-3; 8 bases are a match to TRBD2. The junction had 15 bases not matched to a gene; V was cut back by 4 bases and J by 0 bases. The length of the CDR3 is 19 residues. The germline V gene encodes CDR1 LNHDA and CDR2 SQIVND (reference sequence). The CDR3: CASSRLGTGTRTSTDTQYF. The DNA for the CDR3 is TGTGCCAGTAGTAGACTAGGGACCGGGACTAGGACGAGCACAGATACGCAGTATTTT.

On this clone: Compared with germline, one end of the junction differs, possibly owing to a read error. J is TRBJ2-6 and V is TRBV6-5; D may be TRBD1 (5 bases). This CDR3 spans 13 amino acids. Germline CDR1 and CDR2: MNHEY and SVGAGI. CDR3 sequence (DNA): TGTGCCAGCAGGAGCTCTGGGGCCAACGGCCTGACTTTC. Translation: CASRSSGANGLTF.

This clone has only one observation. The chain couples TRBV7-6 to TRBJ2-3; TRBD2 matches 7 bases. The CDR3 length is 14 residues. With 0 bases clipped from V and 5 bases from J, the junction kept 2 bases outside the gene matches. CDR1 SGHVS and CDR2 FNYEAQ come from the germline V gene. CDR3 in DNA: TGTGCCAGCAGCTTAGCGGTAGCGGGAGATACGCAGTATTTT. This gives the protein CASSLAVAGDTQYF.

This chain links TRBV28 with TRBJ2-3; 12 bases map to TRBD2. Looked up from germline, CDR1 is MDHEN and CDR2 is SYDVKM. The CDR3 length is 15 residues. Germline trimming cut 6 bases from V and 2 bases from J; bases unmatched to any gene: 3. In DNA form, the CDR3 reads TGTGCCAGCAGCCGACTAGCGGGGGCCACAGATACGCAGTATTTT. Protein product: CASSRLAGATDTQYF.

The J gene is TRBJ1-6, the V gene TRBV7-3; D remains ambiguous. CDR1 is SGHTA and CDR2 is FQGTGA in the germline V gene. The CDR3 sequence is 14 residues long. Trimming removed 4 bases from V and 9 bases from J, with 13 bases in between. CDR3 protein: CASSSGLLGSPLHF. CDR3 nucleotide sequence: TGTGCCAGCAGCTCAGGACTTCTAGGTTCACCCCTCCACTTT.

This chain uses TRBV29-1 with TRBJ2-3; TRBD1 aligns across 11 bases. CDR1 is SQVTM, CDR2 ANQGSEA, per germline. After removal of 5 bases from V and 4 bases from J, the junction contained 5 bases not matched to a gene. The CDR3 is 14 amino acids. The CDR3 sequence is CSVRGQGDADTQYF. Written as DNA, the CDR3 is TGCAGCGTTCGGGGACAGGGGGACGCAGATACGCAGTATTTT.

J is TRBJ1-1 and V is TRBV5-1; 8 nucleotides agree with TRBD1. From germline, CDR1 is SGHRS and CDR2 YFSETQ. The V and J ends lost 0 bases and 7 bases, in that order; junction bases with no gene match: 5. CDR3 length equals 14 residues. The CDR3 spells CASSLAGTGLEAFF. The CDR3 DNA sequence: TGCGCCAGCAGCTTGGCGGGGACAGGACTTGAAGCTTTCTTT.

This clone was found a few times. This chain links TRBV7-7 with TRBJ2-5; TRBD2 aligns across 8 bases. The V and J ends lost 5 bases and 1 base, in that order; junction bases with no gene match: 6. Per the germline V gene, CDR1 is SSHAT and CDR2 is FNYEAQ (reference sequence). The CDR3 is made up of 15 amino acids. CDR3 nucleotide sequence: TGTGCCAGCAGCCCAGGCGCGGGGGGCCAAGAGACCCAGTACTTC. Protein: CASSPGAGGQETQYF.

The chain uses TRBV7-3 and TRBJ2-3, with 7 nucleotides matching TRBD2. This CDR3 region has 15 residues. V was clipped by 1 base and J by 0 bases; unmatched bases: 1. Per germline, CDR1 SGHTA and CDR2 FQGTGA. The CDR3 DNA follows: TGTGCCAGCAGCTTAATGGGGGGGAGCACAGATACGCAGTATTTT. Translation gives CASSLMGGSTDTQYF.

This clone has a single count. The chain carries TRBV28 and TRBJ1-6, with 10 bases fitting TRBD1. In germline, CDR1 is MDHEN, CDR2 SYDVKM. J gave up 8 bases and V 1 base, and 5 bases lay outside the gene matches. The CDR3 totals 16 residues. The CDR3 region is CASSLSGGTGDSPLHF. The CDR3, as DNA: TGTGCCAGCAGTTTATCCGGGGGGACAGGGGATTCACCCCTCCACTTT.

This clone was recorded once. The rearrangement uses TRBV7-8 and TRBJ2-3; tentatively, D is TRBD1 (6 bases). Trimming removed 1 base from V and 4 bases from J, with 15 bases in between. The CDR3 runs to 16 residues. Germline CDR1 reads SGHVS; CDR2 reads FQNEAQ. CDR3 protein: CASSLGGTSTSDTQYF. The CDR3 DNA sequence: TGTGCCAGCAGCTTAGGAGGGACAAGCACGTCAGATACGCAGTATTTT. Full variable domain (outside the CDR3, taken from reference TRBV7-8 and TRBJ2-3): GAGVSQSPRYKVAKRGQDVALRCDPISGHVSLFWYQQALGQGPEFLTYFQNEAQLDKSGLPSDRFFAERPEGSVSTLKIQRTQQEDSAVYLCASSLGGTSTSDTQYFGPGTRLTVL.

The chain joins TRBV6-1 to TRBJ1-6; TRBD1 is a possible D gene (6 bases). Per the germline V gene, CDR1 is MNHNS and CDR2 is SASEGT. The CDR3 length is 12 residues. V lost 7 bases, J lost 10 bases, and 11 bases lay in between. This CDR3 reads CASTETGSPLHF. CDR3 in DNA: TGTGCCAGCACTGAGACAGGCTCACCCCTCCACTTT.

Of note for this clone: The sample has other DNA sequences that encode this CDR3 too. CDR3 nucleotides: TGTGCCAGCAGCCCCGGGACTAGCGGGAATGAGCAGTTCTTC. This encodes CASSPGTSGNEQFF. The chain employs TRBV7-3 and TRBJ2-1; 12 bases are a match to TRBD2. CDR3 length equals 14 residues. Germline V gives CDR1 SGHTA, CDR2 FQGTGA. The V gene end was trimmed by 5 bases and the J gene end by 7 bases; junction bases not matched to a gene: 3.

The chain carries TRBV7-9 and TRBJ2-7, with TRBD1 matching over 9 bases. The CDR3 has 14 amino acids. The germline V gene encodes CDR1 SEHNR and CDR2 FQNEAQ (reference sequence). V trimming: 4 bases; J trimming: 4 bases; junction bases outside the gene matches: 5. In nucleotides, the CDR3 is TGTGCCAGCAGCTCCGGGACAGGGAATTACGAGCAGTACTTC. Amino acids: CASSSGTGNYEQYF.

The CDR3 region has the DNA TGCGCCAGCCGACTAGCGCCGACCTACGAGCAGTACTTC. Translated, it gives CASRLAPTYEQYF. This chain uses TRBV5-1 with TRBJ2-7, with 8 positions matching TRBD2. Germline CDR1 SGHRS, CDR2 YFSETQ. V shed 7 bases and J 2 bases; nucleotides not matched to a gene: 5. This CDR3 region has 13 residues.